These T cell receptor beta chains were read from a single sample in a study of beta chain features in type 1 diabetes. The method was immunoSEQ multiplex PCR; TCRdb's version includes in-frame clones alone and lacks a portion of them. The repertoire includes hundreds of thousands of clones, roughly 15% of them detected once, and roughly 0.098% sits in the top ten. Material: naive CD4+ T cells from blood. The source of these receptors is a man aged 18 to 30 in good health. CDR3s include the opening cysteine and the closing phenylalanine or tryptophan. D genes are given only for firm matches. Size values are once, few and many counts, or a class for expanded clones, and some rows have none.

D gene	V gene	J gene	clone size	CDR3 protein	CDR3 DNA
NA	TRBV19	TRBJ2-7	few	CATVAGTLGLHEQYF	TGTGCCACCGTCGCCGGGACCCTTGGGCTCCACGAGCAGTACTTC
TRBD1	TRBV2	TRBJ2-7	NA	CASLGTGLSYEQYF	TGTGCCAGCCTAGGGACAGGGTTGTCCTACGAGCAGTACTTC
TRBD1	TRBV29-1	TRBJ1-1	NA	CSVARTGRRTEAFF	TGCAGCGTTGCTAGGACAGGGAGGAGGACTGAAGCTTTCTTT
NA	TRBV5-1	TRBJ2-7	few	CASSFVEGAYEQYF	TGCGCCAGCAGCTTCGTCGAGGGGGCCTACGAGCAGTACTTC
TRBD1	TRBV7-2	TRBJ2-5	NA	CASSLVGGTGVETQYF	TGTGCCAGCAGCTTAGTGGGCGGGACAGGGGTGGAGACCCAGTACTTC
NA	TRBV4-1	TRBJ1-5	few	CASSQAWTDNQPQHF	TGCGCCAGCAGCCAAGCCTGGACAGACAATCAGCCCCAGCATTTT
NA	TRBV20-1	TRBJ1-2	NA	CSAREGVLDAF	TGCAGTGCTAGAGAAGGGGTGTTGGACGCCTTC
NA	TRBV30	TRBJ1-1	NA	CAWRMTGTEAFF	TGTGCCTGGAGAATGACCGGCACTGAAGCTTTCTTT
TRBD1	TRBV5-1	TRBJ2-2	NA	CASGDRGANTGELFF	TGCGCCAGCGGGGACAGGGGCGCGAACACCGGGGAGCTGTTTTTT
NA	TRBV7-9	TRBJ1-2	few	CASSLFREAGYTF	TGTGCCAGCAGCTTATTCAGGGAAGCTGGCTACACCTTC
NA	TRBV7-9	TRBJ1-1	few	CASSLSAWLNTEAFF	TGTGCCAGCAGCTTATCGGCCTGGTTGAACACTGAAGCTTTCTTT
NA	TRBV4-3	TRBJ2-2	few	CASSQVLTGELFF	TGCGCCAGCAGCCAAGTACTCACCGGGGAGCTGTTTTTT
NA	TRBV7-9	TRBJ2-1	few	CASSPPWTSHEQFF	TGTGCCAGCAGCCCACCTTGGACGTCCCATGAGCAGTTCTTC
NA	TRBV18	TRBJ1-1	few	CASSPDRGATEAFF	TGTGCCAGCTCACCTGATCGGGGAGCGACTGAAGCTTTCTTT
TRBD2	TRBV9	TRBJ2-3	NA	CASSVVGGATDTQYF	TGTGCCAGCAGCGTAGTCGGGGGGGCCACAGATACGCAGTATTTT
TRBD1	TRBV7-6	TRBJ1-6	few	CASSSALDRGNSPLHF	TGTGCCAGCAGCTCAGCCCTTGACAGGGGTAATTCACCCCTCCACTTT
NA	TRBV14	TRBJ2-1	few	CASSQDLRSLSSYNEQFF	TGTGCCAGCAGCCAAGATCTGAGGAGCCTATCATCCTACAATGAGCAGTTCTTC
NA	TRBV18	TRBJ2-7	NA	CASSPPTTGTVVYEQYF	TGTGCCAGCTCCCCTCCAACCACCGGGACGGTGGTCTACGAGCAGTACTTC
NA	TRBV13	TRBJ2-6	many	CASSSDRASGANVLTF	TGTGCCAGCAGCTCGGACCGGGCCTCTGGGGCCAACGTCCTGACTTTC
NA	TRBV2	TRBJ1-4	NA	CASSTQGSATNEKLFF	TGTGCCAGCAGTACACAGGGCAGTGCAACTAATGAAAAACTGTTTTTT
NA	TRBV29-1	TRBJ2-5	NA	CSVEYVGRQTQYF	TGCAGCGTTGAATATGTGGGGAGACAGACCCAGTACTTC
NA	TRBV27	TRBJ1-2	NA	CASSLSTNRQFYGYTF	TGTGCCAGCAGTTTATCGACGAATCGACAGTTCTATGGCTACACCTTC
TRBD1	TRBV5-1	TRBJ2-5	few	CASSDRDYQETQYF	TGCGCCAGCAGCGACAGGGATTACCAAGAGACCCAGTACTTC
TRBD1	TRBV30	TRBJ1-5	NA	CAWSFAGQAHQPQHF	TGTGCCTGGAGCTTCGCAGGACAGGCCCATCAGCCCCAGCATTTT
NA	TRBV7-2	TRBJ2-3	NA	CASRTRRADTQYF	TGTGCCAGCAGAACCAGGCGTGCTGATACGCAGTATTTT
NA	TRBV5-4	TRBJ2-1	NA	CASSLGTEYNEQFF	TGTGCCAGCAGCTTGGGGACGGAATACAATGAGCAGTTCTTC
TRBD1	TRBV5-6	TRBJ2-3	NA	CASSLPGQDTDTQYF	TGTGCCAGCAGCTTGCCCGGACAGGACACAGATACGCAGTATTTT
NA	TRBV7-8	TRBJ1-2	NA	CASSSSYGYTF	TGTGCCAGCAGCTCCAGCTATGGCTACACCTTC
NA	TRBV14	TRBJ2-7	few	CASSPTGRGYEQYF	TGTGCCAGCAGCCCGACAGGGAGGGGATACGAGCAGTACTTC
NA	TRBV9	TRBJ2-3	NA	CASSERNRQFTDTQYF	TGTGCCAGCAGCGAAAGGAACAGGCAATTCACAGATACGCAGTATTTT
NA	TRBV7-9	TRBJ2-7	few	CASSPRPIMTYEQYF	TGTGCCAGCAGCCCGCGTCCGATAATGACCTACGAGCAGTACTTC
TRBD2	TRBV14	TRBJ2-7	few	CASSQDGGTSRKQYF	TGTGCCAGCAGCCAAGATGGAGGGACTAGCAGAAAGCAGTACTTC
NA	TRBV23-1	TRBJ1-2	NA	CASSQSYRSSPHIGGYTF	TGCGCCAGCAGTCAATCTTACAGGAGCTCACCCCACATAGGGGGCTACACCTTC
TRBD1	TRBV27	TRBJ2-1	NA	CASSHTRQGVDNEQFF	TGTGCCAGCAGTCATACCCGACAGGGGGTAGACAATGAGCAGTTCTTC
TRBD1	TRBV9	TRBJ1-6	NA	CASSADRINSPLHF	TGTGCCAGCAGCGCGGACAGGATTAATTCACCCCTCCACTTT
NA	TRBV29-1	TRBJ2-2	few	CSVGRQLTGELFF	TGCAGCGTAGGACGACAGCTCACCGGGGAGCTGTTTTTT
NA	TRBV12-5	TRBJ2-1	few	CASGPGGTYNEQFF	TGTGCTAGTGGTCCGGGGGGCACCTACAATGAGCAGTTCTTC
NA	TRBV2	TRBJ1-2	NA	CASSESTGNYGYTF	TGTGCCAGCAGTGAATCCACAGGGAACTATGGCTACACCTTC
NA	TRBV28	TRBJ2-1	few	CASSVDRSSYNEQFF	TGTGCCAGCAGTGTAGACAGGAGCTCCTACAATGAGCAGTTCTTC
TRBD1	TRBV5-6	TRBJ2-7	NA	CASSFWAGTERSYEQYF	TGTGCCAGCAGCTTTTGGGCTGGGACAGAAAGGTCCTACGAGCAGTACTTC
NA	TRBV15	TRBJ2-7	few	CATSLPGLESYEQYF	TGTGCCACCAGCCTGCCAGGGTTAGAATCCTACGAGCAGTACTTC
NA	TRBV7-8	TRBJ1-1	few	CASSPPGGKAFF	TGTGCCAGCAGCCCACCCGGGGGGAAAGCTTTCTTT
TRBD1	TRBV28	TRBJ1-2	few	CASRHGTGVYGYTF	TGTGCCAGCAGACACGGGACAGGGGTCTATGGCTACACCTTC
NA	TRBV4-1	TRBJ1-2	NA	CASSLRDNYGYTF	TGCGCCAGCAGCCTCAGGGATAACTATGGCTACACCTTC
NA	TRBV9	TRBJ2-3	NA	CASSVGFGPDTQYF	TGTGCCAGCAGCGTAGGGTTCGGGCCAGATACGCAGTATTTT
NA	TRBV28	TRBJ1-4	NA	CASSKGGPEVKLFF	TGTGCCAGCAGCAAAGGGGGTCCGGAAGTAAAACTGTTTTTT
NA	TRBV18	TRBJ2-3	few	CASSGQSTDTQYF	TGTGCCAGCTCAGGGCAAAGCACAGATACGCAGTATTTT
TRBD2	TRBV4-3	TRBJ2-1	few	CASSQDLTSGIYNEQFF	TGCGCCAGCAGCCAAGATCTCACTAGCGGGATTTACAATGAGCAGTTCTTC
TRBD1	TRBV7-2	TRBJ2-3	few	CASRRRGQGPDTQYF	TGTGCCAGCAGGCGCCGCGGACAGGGTCCAGATACGCAGTATTTT
NA	TRBV29-1	TRBJ2-7	NA	CSVEDLQADSYEQYF	TGCAGCGTTGAAGATTTACAGGCCGACTCCTACGAGCAGTACTTC
NA	TRBV19	TRBJ1-2	few	CASSVLQGLNYGYTF	TGTGCCAGTAGTGTATTACAGGGCCTGAACTATGGCTACACCTTC
NA	TRBV6-5	TRBJ1-1	NA	CASALQGAEAFF	TGTGCCAGCGCACTTCAGGGCGCTGAAGCTTTCTTT
NA	TRBV21-1	TRBJ2-1	few	CIPPRAVNEQFF	TGTATACCCCCCCGCGCGGTTAATGAGCAGTTCTTC
TRBD1	TRBV12-5	TRBJ2-1	NA	CASGNRPAGTGNEQFF	TGTGCTAGTGGCAATCGTCCGGCGGGGACAGGGAATGAGCAGTTCTTC